This T cell receptor (beta chain) comes out of a study of TIL therapy for anti-PD-1-resistant metastatic lung cancer. Study details: Tumor harvest preceded PD-1/PD-L1 blockade, followed by nivolumab treatment. Study-level findings and limits: TIL clonotype persistence in blood showed no apparent association with response.

The ends were cut back, 1 base at V and 5 bases at J, with 8 bases in the middle. The CDR3 extends over 13 amino acids. The V gene's germline CDR1 is WSHSY and CDR2 SAAADI. Sequencing used immunoSEQ v3. Sequencing used immunoSEQ multiplex PCR; TCRdb keeps in-frame clones, though not all of them. The repertoire includes approximately 45,000 clones, 79% of them detected once, and roughly 16% sits in the top ten. Time point meaning: pre-treatment sample, taken before nivolumab and TIL therapy. Comments on this clone: The target antigen is unknown.

The TCR comes from a man between 70 and 80 years old with non-small cell lung cancer. The sample consisted of blood, taken at baseline. The rearrangement links TRBV10-2 to TRBJ2-5; possible D gene TRBD2, 5 bases. The chain's CDR3 is CASSEFRRETQYF. CDR3 coding DNA: TGCGCCAGCAGTGAGTTTCGGAGGGAGACCCAGTACTTC.